This T cell receptor beta chain was obtained from a study of vaccination and CD4 T cells after COVID-19. With the Oncomine TCR Beta short-read assay, DNA from cultured CD4+ T cells was sequenced. Using its own MiXCR run on the PCR reads, TCRdb lists one record per CDR3 protein. Here the sample spans approximately 15,000 distinct CDR3 sequences, about two fifths being singletons. Germline-derived CDR1 and CDR2 are DFQATT and SNEGSKA (reference sequence). V was pared by 3 bases and J by 7 bases, with 6 bases of the junction left unmatched. This CDR3 region has 14 residues. Treatment: roughly 10-day PBMC culture with coronavirus spike peptide pools or control peptides (ViraFEST assay). Points on this clonotype: Its antigen is as yet unknown.

The chain employs TRBV20-1 and TRBJ2-1; TRBD2 aligns across 10 bases. The material sequenced was CD4+ T cells from blood, cultured in vitro. The clonotype comes from a human donor who had recovered from COVID-19. The DNA of the CDR3 is TGCAGTGCTAGGGCTAGCGGGAGTTGGAATGAGCAGTTCTTC. It specifies CSARASGSWNEQFF.